This T cell receptor beta chain was recorded in a study of blood T cell repertoires in COVID-19. With 3 bases removed from V and 7 bases from J, the gap between germline ends came to 13 bases. The V gene's germline CDR1 is MNHEY and CDR2 SMNVEV (reference sequence). The CDR3 is 13 amino acids. Authors' methods: Estimated nucleated cell counts came from reference gene primer amplification. TCRdb keeps only in-frame clones here, not all; method: immunoSEQ multiplex PCR. Clone size and V and J calls were adopted from that table, with D and trimming inferred from the DNA. This table holds fewer than 400,000 clones, roughly 86% found once. Participants, 18 to 89 years old, spanned 24 US areas. Two negative PCRs, clearance, or symptom resolution were required of recovered Cohort 3 donors.

Sequenced material: PBMCs or T cells enriched from blood (not recorded which). This chain uses TRBV27 with TRBJ2-7, with D perhaps TRBD2 (5 bases). The TCR was taken from a woman in her twenties or thirties who had recovered from COVID-19. The CDR3 DNA reads as TGTGCCAGCAGTTTTACCTTTCCGGGGGAGCAGTACTTC. It translates to CASSFTFPGEQYF.